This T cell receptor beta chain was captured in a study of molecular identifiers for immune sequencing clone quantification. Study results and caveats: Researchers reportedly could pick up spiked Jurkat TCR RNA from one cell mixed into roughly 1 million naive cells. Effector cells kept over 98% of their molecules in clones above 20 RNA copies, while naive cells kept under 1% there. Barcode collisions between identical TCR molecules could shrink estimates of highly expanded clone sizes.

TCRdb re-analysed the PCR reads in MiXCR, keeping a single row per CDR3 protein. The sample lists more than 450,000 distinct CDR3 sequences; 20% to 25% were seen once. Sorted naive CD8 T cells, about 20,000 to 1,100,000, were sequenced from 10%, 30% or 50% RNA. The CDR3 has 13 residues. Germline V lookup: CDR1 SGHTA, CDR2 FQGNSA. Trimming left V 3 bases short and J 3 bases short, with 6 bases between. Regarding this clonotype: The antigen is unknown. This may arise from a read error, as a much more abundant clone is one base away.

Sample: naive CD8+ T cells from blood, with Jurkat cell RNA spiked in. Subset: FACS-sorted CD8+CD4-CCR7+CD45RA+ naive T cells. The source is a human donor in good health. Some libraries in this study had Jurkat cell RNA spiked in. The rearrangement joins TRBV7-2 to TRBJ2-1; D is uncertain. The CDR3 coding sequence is TGTGCCAGCAGCTTTCCAGTCTACAATGAGCAGTTCTTC. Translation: CASSFPVYNEQFF.